These T cell receptor beta chains were read from a single sample in a study of radiation and T cells in renal cell carcinoma. Clones were read by immunoSEQ multiplex PCR, and TCRdb kept only the in-frame ones, dropping some. This table has 100,000 to 150,000 clones, 88% appearing once. Material: blood, obtained from a patient whose treatment included radiotherapy and nephrectomy. Source of these receptors: a woman in her 70s with renal cell carcinoma. Both conserved end residues are trimmed from each CDR3.

TRBJ2-7,TRBV6-1,ASSVGQGGLYEQY
TRBJ2-2,TRBV5-1,ASSVNRVSNTGELF
TRBJ2-1,TRBV6-5,ASSLRTSGGGNEQF
TRBJ2-5,TRBV19,ATRDRGKETQY
TRBJ2-7,TRBV28,ASILAGGPSNYEQY
TRBJ2-7,TRBV19,ASSKVSFSYEQY
TRBJ1-2,TRBV30,AWSVSGGRGYT
TRBJ2-1,TRBV9,ASSARGRGGASSYNEQF
TRBJ1-2,TRBV19,ASSIEGRQYGYT
TRBJ2-3,TRBV2,ASREQGSSTDTQY
TRBJ2-1,TRBV13,ASSLDSRSYNEQF
TRBJ1-3,TRBV4-3,ASSSQRGPGNTIY
TRBJ1-1,TRBV19,ASSMTGRTTEAF
TRBJ2-5,TRBV4-3,ASSQDLRESKNQETQY
TRBJ1-2,TRBV19,ASSDRQTLNYGYT
TRBJ1-5,TRBV4-3,ASSLDTDQPQH
TRBJ1-5,TRBV19,ASSIETGDQPQH
TRBJ2-5,TRBV19,ASSIAHGFETQY
TRBJ2-1,TRBV7-8,ASSLGSRMNEQF
TRBJ1-2,TRBV6-1,ASSEDRGFSNYGYT
TRBJ2-7,TRBV27,ASSLSGTLYEQY
TRBJ2-5,TRBV5-5,ASSLAKRTSVETQY
TRBJ2-1,TRBV7-9,ASSLVLTSGPYNEQF
TRBJ2-7,TRBV28,ATGGRGKSYEQY
TRBJ1-6,TRBV30,AWTIAGGTNSPLH
TRBJ1-3,TRBV7-2,ASSLNSIDSGNTIY
TRBJ1-1,TRBV9,ASSVDFNTEAF
TRBJ2-3,TRBV7-3,ASSSDGHSVNDTQY
TRBJ1-1,TRBV28,ASSRAGQGVDEAF
TRBJ1-2,TRBV6-6,ASSSAVEYGYT
TRBJ2-7,TRBV5-5,ASSFTGGKDEQY
TRBJ1-1,TRBV5-8,ASSSGQLNTEAF
TRBJ2-5,TRBV6-5,ASRADRPPQETQY
TRBJ2-1,TRBV5-1,ASTLQNTEQF
TRBJ2-1,TRBV10-1,ASIQDRDCSYNEQF
TRBJ2-7,TRBV6-5,ASSYSIDRSSYEQY
TRBJ1-1,TRBV18,ASSPKQGDANTEAF
TRBJ1-1,TRBV19,ASSISGLSVVKTEAF
TRBJ1-6,TRBV4-3,ASSRSGTLNSPLH
TRBJ2-3,TRBV19,ASSTAATGGRTDTQY
TRBJ2-5,TRBV6-1,ASSEAGTGYGETQY
TRBJ1-2,TRBV7-3,ASSLSRDYGYT
TRBJ2-1,TRBV7-6,ASSLVPAGGYNEQF
TRBJ1-2,TRBV7-6,ASSLTSKGVQGYT
TRBJ1-2,TRBV28,ASSFSGPGYGYT
TRBJ1-4,TRBV7-9,ASSSFGGEKLF
TRBJ2-5,TRBV14,ASSQGSRIGETQY
TRBJ1-2,TRBV9,ASSVGVAYGYT
TRBJ1-4,TRBV5-6,ASSVRTIATNEKLF
TRBJ2-5,TRBV6-6,ASSYPQGALFETQY
TRBJ2-3,TRBV4-1,ASSQDTGKDTQY
TRBJ1-1,TRBV4-2,ASSQGGRDTEAF
TRBJ1-2,TRBV5-4,ASSLEGVGGGYT
TRBJ1-1,TRBV6-1,ASSEMAPGGTEAF
TRBJ1-1,TRBV15,ATSIPGTGNTEAF
TRBJ2-5,TRBV9,ASSVVGETQY
TRBJ2-1,TRBV6-5,ASSYDGGPLNEQF
TRBJ2-6,TRBV19,ASSPRGTGSQAGANVLT
TRBJ2-5,TRBV27,ASSQTSGGAETQY